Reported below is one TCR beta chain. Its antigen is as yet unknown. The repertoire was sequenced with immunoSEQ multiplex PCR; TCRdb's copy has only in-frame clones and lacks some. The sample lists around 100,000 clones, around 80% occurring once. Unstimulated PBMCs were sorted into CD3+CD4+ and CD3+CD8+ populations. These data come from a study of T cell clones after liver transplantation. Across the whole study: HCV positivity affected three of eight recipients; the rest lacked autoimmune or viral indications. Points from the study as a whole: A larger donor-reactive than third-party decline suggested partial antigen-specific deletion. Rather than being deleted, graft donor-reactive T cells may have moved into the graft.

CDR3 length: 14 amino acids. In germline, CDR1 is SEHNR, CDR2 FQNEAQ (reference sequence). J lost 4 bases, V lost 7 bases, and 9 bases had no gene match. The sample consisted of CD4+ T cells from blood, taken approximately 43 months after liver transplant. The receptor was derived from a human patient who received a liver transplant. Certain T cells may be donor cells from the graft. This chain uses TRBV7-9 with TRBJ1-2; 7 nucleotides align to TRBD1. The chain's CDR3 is CASMRTGPSYGYTF. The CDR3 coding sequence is TGTGCCAGCATGAGGACAGGACCCTCCTATGGCTACACCTTC. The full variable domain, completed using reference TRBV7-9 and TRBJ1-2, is DTGVSQNPRHKITKRGQNVTFRCDPISEHNRLYWYRQTLGQGPEFLTYFQNEAQLEKSRLLSDRFSAERPKGSFSTLEIQRTEQGDSAMYLCASMRTGPSYGYTFGSGTRLTVV.